The clone carrying this TCR beta chain was detected ten times or more. What it binds is not known. Patients were excluded because of uncontrolled infection, other autoimmune disease, pregnancy or lactation. TCR beta CDR3 regions were amplified from RNA. In the first-round RT-PCR of the TCR CDR3, the HTBI primer set was used. TCRdb reprocessed the multiplex PCR reads via MiXCR and lists one record per CDR3 protein. The sample includes hundreds of thousands of distinct CDR3 sequences, about 14% of them seen just once. This specimen belongs to a study of T cells in Graves' hyperthyroidism and ophthalmopathy. Study-level findings and limits: Stable hyperthyroidism was separated from ophthalmopathy by a model based on 13 V-J features. Appearing also in blood were most of the thyroid clonotypes expanded above 0.001. Ophthalmopathy, which appeared later, was predicted by the model a median around 6.9 months before onset.

Germline-derived CDR1 and CDR2 are MDHEN and SYDVKM. Trimming stripped 3 bases from V and 7 bases from J, with 15 bases between. CDR3 length equals 15 residues. The chain uses TRBV28 and TRBJ2-2; D perhaps matches TRBD2 (7 bases). This receptor was taken from a woman in her forties or fifties with Graves' ophthalmopathy. What was sequenced was blood. The CDR3: CASSLGGGGGGELFF. CDR3 in DNA: TGTGCCAGCAGTTTGGGTGGCGGGGGCGGCGGGGAGCTGTTTTTT. Complete variable domain (other parts from reference TRBV28 and TRBJ2-2): DVKVTQSSRYLVKRTGEKVFLECVQDMDHENMFWYRQDPGLGLRLIYFSYDVKMKEKGDIPEGYSVSREKKERFSLILESASTNQTSMYLCASSLGGGGGGELFFGEGSRLTVL.